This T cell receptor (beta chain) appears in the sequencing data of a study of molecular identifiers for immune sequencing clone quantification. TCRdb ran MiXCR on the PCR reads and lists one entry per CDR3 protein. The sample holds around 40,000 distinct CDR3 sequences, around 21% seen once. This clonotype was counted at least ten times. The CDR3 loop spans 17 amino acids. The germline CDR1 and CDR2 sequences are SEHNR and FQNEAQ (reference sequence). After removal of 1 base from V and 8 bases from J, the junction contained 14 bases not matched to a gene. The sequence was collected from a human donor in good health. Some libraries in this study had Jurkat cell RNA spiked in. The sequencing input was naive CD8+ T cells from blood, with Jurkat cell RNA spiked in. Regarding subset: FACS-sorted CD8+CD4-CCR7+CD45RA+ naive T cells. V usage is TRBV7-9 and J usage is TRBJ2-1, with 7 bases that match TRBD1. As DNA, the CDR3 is TGTGCCAGCAGCTTAGTTCCAGGTCAGGGGGTACAGGATGAGCAGTTCTTC. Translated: CASSLVPGQGVQDEQFF.